A single sample is the source of the 20 T cell receptor beta chains below, sequenced in a study of blood T cells in healthy people across ages. Alongside a J-beta primer mix, a sample-barcoded 5' primer served in a second PCR lasting about 6 to 11 cycles. MiXCR was run by TCRdb on the 5' RACE reads, yielding one entry per CDR3 protein. The data show some 800,000 distinct CDR3 sequences, around 45% seen once. Input material: blood. These TCRs come from a man aged 60-69 years in good health.

This clonotype has ten or more counts. The chain employs TRBV7-2 and TRBJ2-5; TRBD1 matches 7 bases. Per germline, CDR1 SGHTA and CDR2 FQGNSA. There are 14 residues in the CDR3. J lost 2 bases, V lost 5 bases, and 5 bases had no gene match. The CDR3 loop is CASSRGGQQETQYF. The CDR3, as DNA: TGTGCCAGCAGCCGAGGGGGACAGCAAGAGACCCAGTACTTC.

With regard to this clonotype: A read error may account for a junction end that differs from germline. V usage is TRBV5-1 and J usage is TRBJ2-5, with D unclear. CDR3 length: 13 residues. CDR1 is SGHRS, CDR2 YFSETQ, per germline. CDR3 nucleotides: TGCGCCAGCAGGTTGGTGGAGTCGGAGACCCAGTACTTC. It encodes CASRLVESETQYF.

This clonotype was seen a few times. The chain couples TRBV29-1 to TRBJ2-3; D ambiguous. Trimming shortened V by 0 bases and J by 7 bases, and 5 bases separated the two germline ends. This CDR3 contains 11 residues. CDR1 and CDR2 from the germline V gene are SQVTM and ANQGSEA. The CDR3 sequence: CSVEDLYTQYF. The DNA for the CDR3 is TGCAGCGTTGAAGATTTGTATACGCAGTATTTT.

This clonotype was found a few times. The genes are TRBV3-1 and TRBJ2-7, with D possibly being TRBD2 (6 bases). V gave up 4 bases and J gave up 3 bases, with 13 bases separating them. Germline assignment: CDR1 LGHDT and CDR2 YNNKEL (reference sequence). This CDR3 has 14 residues. The CDR3 loop is CASSPRDWGYEQYF. CDR3 sequence (DNA): TGTGCCAGCAGCCCCCGGGACTGGGGCTACGAGCAGTACTTC.

The rearrangement uses TRBV7-9 and TRBJ2-7, with D maybe TRBD1 (6 bases). V was cut by 5 bases and J by 2 bases, with 13 bases left in between. Per the germline V gene, CDR1 is SEHNR and CDR2 is FQNEAQ (reference sequence). The CDR3 runs 14 residues. The CDR3 bases are TGTGCCAGCAGCCGAACGGACAGAGCCTACGAGCAGTACTTC. Its protein is CASSRTDRAYEQYF.

This clonotype came up a few times. The V gene is TRBV12-3 or TRBV12-4, the J gene TRBJ2-3; TRBD1 matches 8 bases. This CDR3 has 13 residues. After removal of 6 bases from V and 5 bases from J, the junction contained 4 bases not matched to a gene. DNA for the CDR3: TGTGCCAGCAGCGGACAGGGTCAAGATACGCAGTATTTT. Its translation is CASSGQGQDTQYF.

The chain recombines TRBV7-9 with TRBJ2-1; TRBD1 matches 9 bases. CDR3 size: 15 residues. Losses at the gene ends were 10 bases for V and 0 bases for J; bases not matched to a gene: 7. Germline assignment: CDR1 SEHNR and CDR2 FQNEAQ (reference sequence). The CDR3, as DNA: TGTGCCACCCCGGGACAGGGACGCTCCTACAATGAGCAGTTCTTC. Translating it yields CATPGQGRSYNEQFF.

The table lists this clonotype with a few counts. The genes are TRBV27 and TRBJ2-1, with D tentatively TRBD1 (6 bases). This CDR3 region has 15 residues. The V gene lost 3 bases and the J gene lost 2 bases, with 11 bases spanning the gap. The germline V gene encodes CDR1 MNHEY and CDR2 SMNVEV (reference sequence). The CDR3 loop reads CASSFRQGTYNEQFF. The CDR3 nucleotides are TGTGCCAGCAGTTTTAGGCAGGGGACCTACAATGAGCAGTTCTTC.

This clonotype has more than one count but fewer than ten. This rearrangement joins TRBV7-9 to TRBJ2-3, with 11 bases that match TRBD1. V lost 4 bases to trimming and J lost 7 bases; unmatched junction nucleotides: 4. CDR3 length: 14 amino acids. Germline-derived CDR1 and CDR2 are SEHNR and FQNEAQ (reference sequence). CDR3 in amino acids: CASSSDRGHYTQYF. CDR3 DNA: TGTGCCAGCAGCTCGGACAGGGGGCATTATACGCAGTATTTT.

This clonotype was seen a few times. The chain carries TRBV6-1 and TRBJ2-6; D is tentatively TRBD1 or TRBD2 (5 bases each). V was pared by 7 bases and J by 1 base, with 14 bases between. CDR3 length: 16 residues. CDR1 is MNHNS and CDR2 is SASEGT in the germline V gene. The CDR3 DNA reads TGTGCCAGCAAGCGAGGGGACGGATCTGGGGCCAACGTCCTGACTTTC. It specifies CASKRGDGSGANVLTF.

This clonotype was detected only a few times. The chain has TRBV10-2 and TRBJ2-5; 9 bases align to TRBD2. The germline CDR1 and CDR2 sequences are WSHSY and SAAADI. Trimming at V came to 6 bases and at J to 5 bases, leaving 7 bases not matched to a gene. The CDR3 has 14 residues. The DNA for the CDR3 is TGCGCCAGCAGCCCCGGGACTAGCACCGAGACCCAGTACTTC. Protein product: CASSPGTSTETQYF.

The chain employs TRBV20-1 and TRBJ1-5, with TRBD1 as a possible D gene (6 bases). This CDR3 comprises 12 residues. Germline V gene lookup returns CDR1 DFQATT and CDR2 SNEGSKA (reference sequence). Trimming left V 6 bases short and J 8 bases short, with 14 bases between. CDR3 sequence: CSAVGAREPQHF. The DNA for the CDR3 is TGCAGTGCCGTGGGGGCTAGAGAGCCCCAGCATTTT.

This clonotype occurred once. V gene TRBV27 combines with J gene TRBJ2-3; D uncertain. V lost 3 bases to trimming and J lost 2 bases, with 9 bases between them. CDR1 MNHEY and CDR2 SMNVEV come from the germline V gene (reference sequence). CDR3 length equals 14 residues. The CDR3 protein is CASSLGKNTDTQYF. In DNA, the CDR3 is TGTGCCAGCAGTTTGGGCAAGAACACAGATACGCAGTATTTT.

The chain has TRBV6-1 and TRBJ2-7, with D unresolved. V was cut by 3 bases and J by 0 bases, with 9 bases left in between. The CDR3 is made up of 14 amino acids. Germline V CDR1 and CDR2: MNHNS, SASEGT. In nucleotides, the CDR3 is TGTGCCAGCAGTGATCTCCTTCACTCCTACGAGCAGTACTTC. Translating gives CASSDLLHSYEQYF.

At least ten counts were recorded for this clonotype. Its ends do not fully match the called genes, so a read error is possible. This chain joins TRBV7-6 and TRBJ2-5; possibly TRBD1 for D (5 bases). This CDR3 is 18 amino acids long. CDR1 SGHVS and CDR2 FNYEAQ come from the germline V gene. CDR3 sequence reads: CASSLIPRVSRRGEAQYF. The CDR3 DNA is TGTGCCAGCAGCTTAATACCCAGGGTATCCAGGAGAGGAGAGGCCCAGTACTTC.

The chain combines TRBV6-6 with TRBJ1-2; the match to TRBD1 covers 8 bases. Germline CDR1 reads MNHNY; CDR2 reads SVGAGI (reference sequence). CDR3 length: 17 amino acids. Trimming cost V 0 bases and J 6 bases; bases outside gene matches: 12. The CDR3 DNA reads as TGTGCCAGCAGTTACTCCCAGGGGGCCGCTTCTCCGGATGGCTACACCTTC. The encoded protein is CASSYSQGAASPDGYTF.

This chain joins TRBV7-6 and TRBJ2-3, with D maybe TRBD2 (6 bases). This CDR3 comprises 14 residues. Germline CDR1 and CDR2: SGHVS and FNYEAQ. V was pared by 1 base and J by 4 bases, with 9 bases between. The CDR3 sequence is CASSLGASADTQYF. The CDR3 coding sequence is TGTGCCAGCAGCTTAGGGGCTAGCGCAGATACGCAGTATTTT.

The chain joins TRBV7-2 to TRBJ2-1, with 8 bases matching TRBD1. J gave up 4 bases and V 4 bases, and 6 bases lay outside the gene matches. Per the germline V gene, CDR1 is SGHTA and CDR2 is FQGNSA. The CDR3 loop spans 15 amino acids. CDR3 loop: CASSYDRGTYNEQFF. CDR3 nucleotides: TGTGCCAGCAGCTACGACAGGGGTACGTACAATGAGCAGTTCTTC.

This sequence joins TRBV6-2 or TRBV6-3 and TRBJ2-7; possibly TRBD1 for D (5 bases). CDR1 MNHEY and CDR2 SVGEGT come from the germline V gene. The CDR3 runs to 14 residues. Trimming removed 2 bases at V and 2 bases at J, with 10 bases between. CDR3 bases: TGTGCCAGCAGTTACCCGACAGCCACCTACGAGCAGTACTTC. Protein sequence: CASSYPTATYEQYF.

This chain joins TRBV4-3 and TRBJ1-6; TRBD1 agrees at 7 bases. Germline CDR1 LGHNA, CDR2 YSLEER. The CDR3 loop spans 15 amino acids. Unmatched junction bases numbered 10, after V lost 4 bases and J lost 10 bases. Written as DNA, the CDR3 is TGCGCCAGCAGCCCATCGACAGGGTTTAACTCACCCCTCCACTTT. It codes for CASSPSTGFNSPLHF.